The T cell receptor beta chain under discussion was sequenced for a study of OX40 agonist ivuxolimab in advanced cancers. Broader study findings: Among the lowest peripheral clonal expansion occurred in 0.1-3.0 mg/kg partial responders. Clones of CD4+ and CD8+ blood T cells grew by week 6 at doses of 0.1 to 3.0 mg/kg. In CD8+ T cells, expanded clones were on average more numerous than in CD4+.

Patients with a history of autoimmune disease or on systemic immunosuppression were excluded. Concerning this clone: Its specificity is unknown.

Generated by immunoSEQ multiplex PCR, the TCRdb table keeps only in-frame clones and is missing some. The profile shows about 150,000 clones, about 93% of them singletons. The V and J ends lost 4 bases and 7 bases, in that order; junction bases with no gene match: 11. There are 14 residues in the CDR3. Germline CDR1 and CDR2: SQVTM and ANQGSEA. The sequencing here drew on CD4+ or CD8+ T cells sorted from blood, taken in a trial of the OX40 agonist ivuxolimab. The rearrangement uses TRBV29-1 and TRBJ1-1, with 8 bases aligning to TRBD1. This TCR was sampled from an adult with an advanced solid tumor such as melanoma, head and neck, liver or kidney cancer. CDR3 loop: CSVGGTGAGREAFF. The CDR3 DNA reads as TGCAGCGTTGGCGGGACAGGCGCTGGGCGTGAAGCTTTCTTT.